What follows are 29 T cell receptor beta chains derived from one specimen sequenced in a study of T-cell reconstitution after alpha-beta-depleted transplantation in children. Using unique molecular identifiers, the investigators prepared the TCRbeta library. TCRdb reanalysed the PCR reads using MiXCR and keeps one entry per CDR3 protein. This table has 530,000 or so distinct CDR3 sequences, approximately 30% appearing once. The input for sequencing was PBMCs, taken before TCRalphabeta/CD19-depleted stem cell transplant. The origin of the receptors is a boy under three years old with Wiskott-Aldrich syndrome, due to receive a stem cell transplant.

This chain joins TRBV5-5 and TRBJ2-3, with 7 bases matching TRBD1. This CDR3 comprises 16 residues. V dropped 4 bases and J dropped 1; count of bases not matched to a gene: 9. Germline CDR1 and CDR2: SGHKS and YYEKEE (reference sequence). The CDR3 here is CASSRNTGAGTDTQYF. CDR3 in DNA: TGTGCCAGCAGCCGAAATACAGGGGCAGGCACAGATACGCAGTATTTT.

This clonotype came up a few times. V is TRBV20-1 and J is TRBJ2-1; D is perhaps TRBD2 (6 bases). Trimming shortened V by 0 bases and J by 2 bases, and 11 bases separated the two germline ends. The length of the CDR3 is 15 residues. Germline values: CDR1 DFQATT, CDR2 SNEGSKA (reference sequence). As DNA, the CDR3 is TGCAGTGCTAGAGATATTGCGGGGACCTACAATGAGCAGTTCTTC. This codes for CSARDIAGTYNEQFF.

The V gene is TRBV20-1, the J gene TRBJ2-3; a weak D match, TRBD2 (6 bases). The V gene's germline CDR1 is DFQATT and CDR2 SNEGSKA (reference sequence). Trimming removed 1 base from V and 4 bases from J, with 15 bases in between. The CDR3 covers 15 residues. CDR3 loop: CSARVLTSSPDTQYF. CDR3 bases: TGCAGTGCTAGAGTCCTGACTAGTAGTCCAGATACGCAGTATTTT.

This clonotype has only a few counts. The chain couples TRBV10-3 to TRBJ2-2, with 9 bases matching TRBD1. Per germline, CDR1 ENHRY and CDR2 SYGVKD. The V segment lost 7 bases and the J segment 9 bases; nucleotides outside the gene matches: 6. The CDR3 loop spans 13 amino acids. CDR3 loop: CAITGTGYRELFF. The CDR3 DNA reads as TGTGCCATCACCGGGACAGGGTATAGGGAGCTGTTTTTT.

This clonotype has more than one count but fewer than ten. The chain carries TRBV19 and TRBJ1-6; D is uncertain. Trimming pared 3 bases from V and 4 bases from J, leaving 13 bases between. The CDR3 loop spans 16 amino acids. Germline CDR1 reads LNHDA; CDR2 reads SQIVND (reference sequence). The CDR3 DNA reads as TGTGCCAGTAGTATTTATGGCGGCAAGTATAATTCACCCCTCCACTTT. This codes for CASSIYGGKYNSPLHF.

There are a few counts of this clonotype. The chain is built from TRBV5-1 and TRBJ2-6, with D unresolved. The CDR3 covers 14 residues. The germline V gene has CDR1 SGHRS and CDR2 YFSETQ. V was clipped by 1 base and J by 1 base, with 3 bases between them. CDR3 region: CASSLWSGANVLTF. CDR3 nucleotides: TGCGCCAGCAGCTTGTGGTCTGGGGCCAACGTCCTGACTTTC. The complete variable domain, with remaining parts taken from reference TRBV5-1 and TRBJ2-6, reads KAGVTQTPRYLIKTRGQQVTLSCSPISGHRSVSWYQQTPGQGLQFLFEYFSETQRNKGNFPGRFSGRQFSNSRSEMNVSTLELGDSALYLCASSLWSGANVLTFGAGSRLTVL.

This clonotype was observed at least ten times. The V and J genes are TRBV5-1 and TRBJ1-1, with 7 positions matching TRBD1. The CDR3 runs to 15 residues. Germline loops: CDR1 SGHRS, CDR2 YFSETQ. With V trimmed by 0 bases and J by 6 bases, 8 bases remained unmatched. CDR3 nucleotides: TGCGCCAGCAGCTTGGTCGCAGGGGGAATCGCTGAAGCTTTCTTT. Amino acids: CASSLVAGGIAEAFF.

This clonotype was seen only once. The chain uses TRBV7-8 and TRBJ2-1, with TRBD1 matching 7 bases. The CDR3 has 14 residues. Looked up from germline, CDR1 is SGHVS and CDR2 is FQNEAQ. The trim removed 4 bases at V and 3 bases at J, leaving 3 bases unmatched. In nucleotides, the CDR3 is TGTGCCAGCAGCTACGACAGGGTCTACAATGAGCAGTTCTTC. Its translation: CASSYDRVYNEQFF.

This clonotype was counted only a few times. V is TRBV20-1 and J is TRBJ1-4; D unclear. Germline loops: CDR1 DFQATT, CDR2 SNEGSKA (reference sequence). The CDR3 consists of 14 residues. Deletions cut 2 bases from V and 3 bases from J, with 10 bases between. The CDR3 DNA reads TGCAGTGCTAGACCCTATCGGGCTAATGAAAAACTGTTTTTT. Translating it yields CSARPYRANEKLFF.

J is TRBJ2-3 and V is TRBV24-1, with 10 bases fitting TRBD2. Germline V gene sequence: CDR1 KGHDR, CDR2 SFDVKD. CDR3 length: 15 residues. The V and J ends lost 0 bases and 4 bases, in that order; junction bases with no gene match: 0. The CDR3 bases are TGTGCCACCAGTGATTTGGGGACTAGCGCAGATACGCAGTATTTT. Translation gives CATSDLGTSADTQYF.

A few counts support this clonotype. The chain recombines TRBV20-1 with TRBJ2-7, with D possibly TRBD1 on 6 matching bases. V lost 3 bases to trimming and J lost 6 bases, with 12 bases between them. CDR3 size: 12 residues. Germline CDR1 is DFQATT and CDR2 is SNEGSKA (reference sequence). CDR3 nucleotide sequence: TGCAGTGCTAGGCAGGGGATGGGCGAGCAGTACTTC. This codes for CSARQGMGEQYF.

The gene calls are TRBV5-5 and TRBJ1-6; 7 bases align to TRBD1. Trimming took 4 bases from V and 6 from J; bases not matched to a gene: 7. Germline values: CDR1 SGHKS, CDR2 YYEKEE (reference sequence). The CDR3 has 15 amino acids. Here the CDR3 reads CASSVRGTANSPLHF. The CDR3 DNA is TGTGCCAGCAGCGTACGCGGGACAGCTAATTCACCCCTCCACTTT.

The chain recombines TRBV21-1 with TRBJ2-2; the table's D call, TRBD1, has no DNA check behind it. TRBV21-1 is a pseudogene locus. The CDR3 runs 17 residues. This CDR3 is CASSKPNGTGGPGELFF. The CDR3 DNA reads as TGTGCCAGCAGCAAACCAAATGGGACAGGGGGCCCCGGGGAGCTGTTTTTT.

The chain uses TRBV10-3 and TRBJ2-2, with 10 bases lining up with TRBD1. From germline, CDR1 is ENHRY and CDR2 SYGVKD. The CDR3 loop spans 14 amino acids. With V trimmed by 8 bases and J by 7 bases, 7 bases remained unmatched. The CDR3 sequence: CAIGLGQGGGELFF. In DNA, the CDR3 is TGTGCCATCGGGCTAGGACAGGGGGGCGGGGAGCTGTTTTTT.

This chain uses TRBV23-1 with TRBJ2-7; 10 nucleotides match TRBD2. TRBV23-1 is given ORF status, its function remaining uncertain. Unmatched junction bases numbered 2, after V lost 0 bases and J lost 3 bases. The CDR3 totals 15 residues. CDR3 nucleotides: TGCGCCAGCAGTCAATCCCAGCGGGAGGGCTACGAGCAGTACTTC. Translation: CASSQSQREGYEQYF.

The chain couples TRBV11-2 to TRBJ1-2; 10 positions match TRBD1. Germline V gene sequence: CDR1 SGHAT, CDR2 FQNNGV. Trimming at V came to 5 bases and at J to 1 base, leaving 19 bases not matched to a gene. The CDR3 is made up of 20 amino acids. The CDR3 nucleotides are TGTGCCAGCAGCCGACACCGGGACAGGGGATCTGAGGCCCGTAACTATGGCTACACCTTC. As protein: CASSRHRDRGSEARNYGYTF.

The gene calls are TRBV5-1 and TRBJ2-7; TRBD2 matches 10 bases. CDR3 length: 15 amino acids. Germline lookup yields CDR1 SGHRS and CDR2 YFSETQ. V lost 4 bases and J lost 2; bases outside the gene matches: 6. Here the CDR3 reads CASSGGTSVAYEQYF. CDR3 nucleotides: TGCGCCAGCAGCGGAGGGACTAGCGTCGCCTACGAGCAGTACTTC.

The sample holds a few counts of this clonotype. The genes are TRBV5-1 and TRBJ2-1, with unresolved D. The V end lost 3 bases, the J end lost 3 bases, and 22 bases lay between the germline ends. There are 18 residues in the CDR3. Looked up from germline, CDR1 is SGHRS and CDR2 is YFSETQ. The CDR3 is CASSSRPSSSLYYNEQFF. The DNA for the CDR3 is TGCGCCAGCAGCTCCCGGCCATCTTCAAGCCTTTACTACAATGAGCAGTTCTTC. Supplemented by reference TRBV5-1 and TRBJ2-1, the full variable domain reads KAGVTQTPRYLIKTRGQQVTLSCSPISGHRSVSWYQQTPGQGLQFLFEYFSETQRNKGNFPGRFSGRQFSNSRSEMNVSTLELGDSALYLCASSSRPSSSLYYNEQFFGPGTRLTVL.

The chain links TRBV27 to TRBJ2-7; no reliable D call. The V gene's germline CDR1 is MNHEY and CDR2 SMNVEV (reference sequence). The CDR3 runs 14 residues. V lost 1 base to trimming and J lost 1 base, with 8 bases between them. The CDR3 DNA reads TGTGCCAGCAGTTTATTGGGAAAGTCCTACGAGCAGTACTTC. As protein: CASSLLGKSYEQYF.

This clonotype turned up a few times. V gene TRBV12-3 or TRBV12-4 combines with J gene TRBJ2-2; no clear D gene. The germline V and J ends were trimmed by 6 bases and 5 bases, with 13 bases remaining between them. The CDR3 consists of 14 residues. The CDR3: CASRTIYGTGELFF. CDR3 DNA: TGTGCCAGCAGGACCATTTACGGGACCGGGGAGCTGTTTTTT.

The rearrangement joins TRBV27 to TRBJ1-4; D remains ambiguous. This CDR3 contains 15 residues. Germline CDR1 MNHEY, CDR2 SMNVEV (reference sequence). Trimming left V 1 base short and J 7 bases short, with 13 bases between. This CDR3 reads CASSLFPGSGEKLFF. The CDR3 bases are TGTGCCAGCAGTTTATTTCCGGGGTCGGGTGAAAAACTGTTTTTT.

This rearrangement joins TRBV6-4 to TRBJ1-1; D is perhaps TRBD1 (6 bases). The CDR3 runs 15 residues. Germline values: CDR1 MRHNA, CDR2 SNTAGT. V dropped 3 bases and J dropped 1 base, with 12 bases sitting between them. The CDR3 loop is CASSEPGHGNTEAFF. The CDR3 nucleotides are TGTGCCAGCAGTGAACCGGGACACGGGAACACTGAAGCTTTCTTT.

The V and J genes are TRBV19 and TRBJ1-5; a weak D match, TRBD1 (6 bases). Germline loops: CDR1 LNHDA, CDR2 SQIVND (reference sequence). The CDR3 runs to 13 residues. V shed 5 bases and J shed 6 bases, with 11 bases lying between them. The CDR3 sequence: CASSSLGAQPQHF. The CDR3 DNA follows: TGTGCCAGTAGTTCTCTGGGGGCTCAGCCCCAGCATTTT.

This clonotype was observed a handful of times. CDR3 sequence reads: CAISESGDKAGGEQYF. CDR3 DNA: TGTGCCATCAGTGAGTCGGGGGACAAAGCGGGAGGCGAGCAGTACTTC. This chain connects TRBV10-3 to TRBJ2-7, with 9 bases identical to TRBD2. V shed 0 bases, J shed 6 bases, and the junction held 9 bases outside the gene matches. CDR3 size: 16 residues. Germline CDR1 ENHRY, CDR2 SYGVKD.

The chain couples TRBV6-5 to TRBJ1-1; perhaps TRBD1 as D (5 bases). With 2 bases removed from V and 1 base from J, the gap between germline ends came to 8 bases. Germline V gene data show CDR1 as MNHEY and CDR2 as SVGAGI. This CDR3 has 14 residues. Here the CDR3 DNA reads TGTGCCAGCAGTTACCGGCAGGGGAACACTGAAGCTTTCTTT. Its protein is CASSYRQGNTEAFF.

J is TRBJ1-1 and V is TRBV12-3 or TRBV12-4; 8 bases map to TRBD1. J was trimmed by 3 bases and V by 5 bases; bases with no gene match: 5. This CDR3 is 14 amino acids long. CDR3 nucleotide sequence: TGTGCCAGCAGTCAACAGGGGGTACACACTGAAGCTTTCTTT. Amino acid sequence: CASSQQGVHTEAFF.

The chain employs TRBV12-3 or TRBV12-4 and TRBJ1-2; D is possibly TRBD1 (5 bases). This CDR3 contains 15 residues. Between the trimmed V and J ends, which lost 6 bases and 0 bases, there was a span of 14 bases. CDR3 nucleotide sequence: TGTGCCAGCAGCCTTATGACAGCAGCTAACTATGGCTACACCTTC. Its protein is CASSLMTAANYGYTF.

This clonotype was seen a few times. The chain employs TRBV5-1 and TRBJ2-3, with TRBD2 matching 7 bases. CDR3 size: 15 residues. Germline loops: CDR1 SGHRS, CDR2 YFSETQ. J was trimmed by 0 bases and V by 3 bases; bases with no gene match: 4. The CDR3 DNA reads as TGCGCCAGCAGCTCGTATAGCGGGAGCACAGATACGCAGTATTTT. Translation gives CASSSYSGSTDTQYF.

This clonotype has more than one count but fewer than ten. The chain joins TRBV5-1 to TRBJ2-7; D ambiguous. Trimming removed 0 bases at V and 2 bases at J, with 12 bases between. Germline V gene sequence: CDR1 SGHRS, CDR2 YFSETQ. CDR3 length: 15 residues. CDR3 loop: CASSLAPGSTYEQYF. The CDR3 DNA is TGCGCCAGCAGCTTGGCCCCAGGCAGTACCTACGAGCAGTACTTC.